This T cell receptor beta chain was recovered during a study of radiation and T cells in renal cell carcinoma (dated by TCRdb to the early 2020s). General notes on the study: The samples were obtained from a clinical trial, where primary renal cell carcinomas were treated with 15 Gy stereotactic body radiation therapy and then removed by nephrectomy 4 weeks afterward. In total, roughly 51 samples underwent TCR beta sequencing: around 26 tumors plus 27 peripheral blood samples. In the 40 to 55 samples combined, roughly 4.4 million unique CDR3 nucleotide sequences were found, encoding 3,000,000 or so unique CDR3 amino acid sequences.

Per the germline V gene (reference sequence), GTSNPN is the CDR1 and SVGIG is the CDR2. Measured from the cysteine to the phenylalanine, the CDR3 is 14 residues long. Only the CDR3 region is kept as DNA, spanning 42 bases read in frame from base 1. V ends up 1 base short and J 6 bases short, with an unmatched junction base count of 7. As for this clone: What this receptor recognizes is not known. No per-base quality is available; no much larger clone lies one base away.

The immunoSEQ kit was used, according to the manufacturer's recommendations, to generate TCR beta libraries from genomic DNA. Library preparation used a first multiplex PCR with proprietary primers, then a second PCR adding unique barcodes, with bead cleanups after each round. A kit-provided positive control reaction and a negative control reaction were included in every sample batch. The final libraries were assessed on an Agilent 4200 TapeStation D1000 ScreenTape, pooled by volume, and quantified by qPCR. Sequencing ran on an Illumina NextSeq500 with a MidOutput 150-cycle cartridge, using 156 Read1 and 15 Index1 cycles with kit custom primers. The pooled library was loaded at roughly 1 pM with around 20% PhiX control spiked in. The authors' pipeline ran thus. The vendor-processed data were analyzed in R, and a clonotype was defined as all T cells that share the same CDR3 nucleotide sequence. For clone abundance analyses, frequencies were normalized to the 10,000 most abundant clones per sample. Public T cell clones, which averaged fewer than five per sample, were removed prior to analysis. An abundance difference of at least 32-fold between compartments was the criterion for calling clonotypes tumor-enriched or baseline blood-enriched. A beta-binomial differential abundance model was used to identify clonotypes that were expanded or contracted between blood time points. Similarity between tumor and blood repertoires was quantified using the Baroni-Urbani and Buser coefficient, and groups were compared with two-tailed Wilcoxon tests in R. TCRdb mirrors the immuneACCESS table, restricted to in-frame sequences. Some clones are absent from its copies; in checked studies, under half trace to an unresolved V gene, and the reason for the others is unknown. V, J and clone size are taken as reported in that table, and D and trimming were inferred from the DNA itself. The sample table holds over 60,000 clones, of which 80% to 90% were seen once. 20% to 25% of the sample lies in the top ten.

The sample's time point label is to be understood as: blood 2 weeks post-SBRT. The sample's treatment or condition label, decoded: 15 Gy SBRT to primary tumor, nephrectomy 4 weeks later. To follow tumor-enriched clonotypes, peripheral blood was collected serially from radiation-treated patients at baseline and again at 2 weeks and 4 weeks after SBRT. Every patient had renal cell carcinoma of clear cell pathology. Genomic DNA for TCR sequencing was prepared using the QIAamp DNA Blood Mini Kit (Qiagen). Samples were included in the analyses only if all quality control checks were passed. Summary of the overall study and its limitations: Top tumor clonotypes rose in blood from baseline to 2 weeks post-radiation, then contracted by 4 weeks, suggesting transient expansion of tumor-resident clones. Because the trial had a single-armed design, the trial could not examine how radiation dose or scheduling affected the TCR repertoire. Changes in the blood repertoire were not tracked past 4 weeks after treatment. Because pretreatment tumor biopsies were not available, the baseline intratumoral presence of clonotypes could not be determined.

This specimen was blood, taken from a patient whose treatment included radiotherapy and nephrectomy. The sequence was obtained from a woman aged 50 to 65 with renal cell carcinoma. Rearrangement joined TRBV30 to TRBJ2-3, with 7 bases aligning to TRBD1. The CDR3 has the sequence CAWSAGTDSDTQYF. The DNA sequence reads TGTGCCTGGAGTGCCGGGACAGATTCTGATACGCAGTATTTT.